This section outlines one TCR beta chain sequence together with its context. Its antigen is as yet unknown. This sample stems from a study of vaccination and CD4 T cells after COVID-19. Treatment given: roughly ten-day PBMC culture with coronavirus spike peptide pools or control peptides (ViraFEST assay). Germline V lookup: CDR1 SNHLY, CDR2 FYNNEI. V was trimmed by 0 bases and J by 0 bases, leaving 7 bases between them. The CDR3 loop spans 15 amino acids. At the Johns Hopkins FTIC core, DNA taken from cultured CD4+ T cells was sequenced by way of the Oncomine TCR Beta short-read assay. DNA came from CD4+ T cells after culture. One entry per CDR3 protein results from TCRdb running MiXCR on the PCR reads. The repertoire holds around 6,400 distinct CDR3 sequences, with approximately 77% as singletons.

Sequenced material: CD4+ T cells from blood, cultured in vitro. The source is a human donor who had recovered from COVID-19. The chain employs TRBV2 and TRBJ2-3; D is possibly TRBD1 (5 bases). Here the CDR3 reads CASSEARQSTDTQYF. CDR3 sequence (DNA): TGTGCCAGCAGTGAAGCGCGACAGAGCACAGATACGCAGTATTTT.